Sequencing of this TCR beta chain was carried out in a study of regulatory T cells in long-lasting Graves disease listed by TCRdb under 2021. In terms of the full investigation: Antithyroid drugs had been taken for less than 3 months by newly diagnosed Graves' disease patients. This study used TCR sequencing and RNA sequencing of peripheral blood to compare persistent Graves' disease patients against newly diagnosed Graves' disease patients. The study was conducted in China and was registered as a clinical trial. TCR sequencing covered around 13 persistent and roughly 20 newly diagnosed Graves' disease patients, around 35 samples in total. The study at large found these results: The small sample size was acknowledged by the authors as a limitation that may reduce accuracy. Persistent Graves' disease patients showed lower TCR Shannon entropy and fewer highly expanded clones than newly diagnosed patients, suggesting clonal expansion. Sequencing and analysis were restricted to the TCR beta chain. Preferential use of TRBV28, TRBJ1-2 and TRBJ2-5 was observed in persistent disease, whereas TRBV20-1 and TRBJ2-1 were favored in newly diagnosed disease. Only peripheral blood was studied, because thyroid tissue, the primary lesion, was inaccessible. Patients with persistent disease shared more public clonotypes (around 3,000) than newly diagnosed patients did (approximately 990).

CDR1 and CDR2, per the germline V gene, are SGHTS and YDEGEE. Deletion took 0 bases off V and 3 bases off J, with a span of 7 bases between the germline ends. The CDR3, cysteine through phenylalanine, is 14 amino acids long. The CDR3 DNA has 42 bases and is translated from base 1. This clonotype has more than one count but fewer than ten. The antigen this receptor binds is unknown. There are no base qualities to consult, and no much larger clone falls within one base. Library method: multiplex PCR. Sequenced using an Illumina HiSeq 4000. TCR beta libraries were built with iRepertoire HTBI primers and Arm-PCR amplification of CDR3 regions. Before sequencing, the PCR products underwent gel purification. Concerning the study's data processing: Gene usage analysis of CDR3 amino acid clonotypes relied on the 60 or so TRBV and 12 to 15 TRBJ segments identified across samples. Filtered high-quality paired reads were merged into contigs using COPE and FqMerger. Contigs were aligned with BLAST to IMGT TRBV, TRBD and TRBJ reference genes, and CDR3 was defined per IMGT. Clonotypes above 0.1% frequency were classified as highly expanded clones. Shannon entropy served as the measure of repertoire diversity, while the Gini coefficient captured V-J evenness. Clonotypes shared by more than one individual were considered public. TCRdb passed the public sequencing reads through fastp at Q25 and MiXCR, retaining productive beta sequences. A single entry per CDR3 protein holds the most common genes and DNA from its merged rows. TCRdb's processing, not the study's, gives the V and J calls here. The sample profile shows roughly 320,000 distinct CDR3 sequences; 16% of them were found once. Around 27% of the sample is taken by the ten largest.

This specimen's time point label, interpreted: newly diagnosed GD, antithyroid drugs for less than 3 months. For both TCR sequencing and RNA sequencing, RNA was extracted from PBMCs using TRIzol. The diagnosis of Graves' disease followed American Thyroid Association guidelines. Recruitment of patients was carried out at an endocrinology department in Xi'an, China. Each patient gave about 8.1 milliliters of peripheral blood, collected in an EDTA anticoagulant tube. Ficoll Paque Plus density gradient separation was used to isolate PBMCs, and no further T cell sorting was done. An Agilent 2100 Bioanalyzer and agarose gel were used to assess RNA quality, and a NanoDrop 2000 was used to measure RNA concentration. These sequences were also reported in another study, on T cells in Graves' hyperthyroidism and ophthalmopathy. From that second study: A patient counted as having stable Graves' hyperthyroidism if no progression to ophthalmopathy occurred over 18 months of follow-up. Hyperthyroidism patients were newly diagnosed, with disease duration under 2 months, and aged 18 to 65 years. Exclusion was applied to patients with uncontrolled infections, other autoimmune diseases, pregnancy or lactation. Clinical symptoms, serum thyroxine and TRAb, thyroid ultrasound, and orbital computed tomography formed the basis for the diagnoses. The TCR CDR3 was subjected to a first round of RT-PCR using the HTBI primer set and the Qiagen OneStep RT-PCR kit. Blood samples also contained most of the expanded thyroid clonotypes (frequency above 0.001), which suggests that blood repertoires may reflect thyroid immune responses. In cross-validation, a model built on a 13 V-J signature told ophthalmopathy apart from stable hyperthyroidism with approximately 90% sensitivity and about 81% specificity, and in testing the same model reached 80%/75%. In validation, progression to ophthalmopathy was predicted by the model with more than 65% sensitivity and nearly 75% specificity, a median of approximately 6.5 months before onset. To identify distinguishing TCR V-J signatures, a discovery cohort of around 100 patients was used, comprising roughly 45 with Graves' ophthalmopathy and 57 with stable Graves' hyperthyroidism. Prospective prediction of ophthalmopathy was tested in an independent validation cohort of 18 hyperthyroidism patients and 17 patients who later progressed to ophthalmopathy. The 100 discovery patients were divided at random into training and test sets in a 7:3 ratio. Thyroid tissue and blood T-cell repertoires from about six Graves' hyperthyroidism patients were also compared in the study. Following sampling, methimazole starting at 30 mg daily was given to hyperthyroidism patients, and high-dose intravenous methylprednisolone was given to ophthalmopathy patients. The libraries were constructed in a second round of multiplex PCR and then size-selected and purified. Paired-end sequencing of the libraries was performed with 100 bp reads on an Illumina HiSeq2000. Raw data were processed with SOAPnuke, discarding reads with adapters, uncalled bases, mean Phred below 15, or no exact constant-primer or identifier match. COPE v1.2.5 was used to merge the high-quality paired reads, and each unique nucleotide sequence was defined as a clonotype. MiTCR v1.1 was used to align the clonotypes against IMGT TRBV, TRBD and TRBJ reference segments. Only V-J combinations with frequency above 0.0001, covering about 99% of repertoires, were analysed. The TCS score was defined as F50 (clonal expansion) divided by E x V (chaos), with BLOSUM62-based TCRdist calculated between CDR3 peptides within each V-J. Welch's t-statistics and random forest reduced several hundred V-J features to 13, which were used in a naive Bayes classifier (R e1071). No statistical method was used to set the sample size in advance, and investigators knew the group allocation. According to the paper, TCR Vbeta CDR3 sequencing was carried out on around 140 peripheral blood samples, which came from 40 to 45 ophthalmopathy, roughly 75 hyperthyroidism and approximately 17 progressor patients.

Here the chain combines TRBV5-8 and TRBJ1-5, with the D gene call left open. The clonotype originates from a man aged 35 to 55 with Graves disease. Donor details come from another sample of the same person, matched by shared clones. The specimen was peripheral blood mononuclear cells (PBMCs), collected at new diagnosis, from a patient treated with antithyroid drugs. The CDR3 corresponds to CASSLESTNQPQHF. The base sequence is TGTGCCAGCAGCTTGGAAAGCACCAATCAGCCCCAGCATTTT.